This T cell receptor beta chain was captured by sequencing in a study of cytomegalovirus exposure and HLA in healthy donors. Study information: An analysis done earlier identified about 120 million unique TCR beta sequences from approximately 200 million T cells. General study points: Based on reports, TCR beta sequences accurately predicted HLA-A and HLA-B alleles for most subjects.

On this clone itself: The antigen is undetermined.

Use of 60 Vbeta and 13 Jbeta primers characterized the PCR. TCRdb's copy holds only in-frame clones and misses some; the assay was immunoSEQ multiplex PCR. The sample has about 200,000 clones. V was pared by 3 bases and J by 9 bases, with 9 bases of the junction left unmatched. CDR1 is LNHDA and CDR2 is SQIVND in the germline V gene (reference sequence). The CDR3 sequence is 16 residues long. This chain links TRBV19 with TRBJ2-1; 12 bases map to TRBD2. This TCR was recovered from a man aged 25-45 years in good health and CMV-seronegative. The source material was PBMCs. The CDR3 nucleotides read TGTGCCAGTAGTATCGGCCTAGCGGGGGGGCATAGTGAGCAGTTCTTC. This gives the protein CASSIGLAGGHSEQFF.